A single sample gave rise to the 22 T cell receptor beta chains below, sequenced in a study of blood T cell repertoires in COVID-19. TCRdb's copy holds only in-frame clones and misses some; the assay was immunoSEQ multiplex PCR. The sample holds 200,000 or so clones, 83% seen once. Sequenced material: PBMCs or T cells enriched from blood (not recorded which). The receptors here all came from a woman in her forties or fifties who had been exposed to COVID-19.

The CDR3 DNA sequence: TGTGCCAGCAGCCAAGTTCAGGGGGCCGGGGAGACCCAGTACTTC. Translated, it gives CASSQVQGAGETQYF. The J gene is TRBJ2-5, the V gene TRBV3-1 (or the pseudogene TRBV3-2); 8 nucleotides line up with TRBD1. Germline CDR1 reads LGHDT; CDR2 reads YNNKEL (reference sequence). The CDR3 has 15 amino acids. J lost 5 bases, V lost 1 base, and 6 bases had no gene match.

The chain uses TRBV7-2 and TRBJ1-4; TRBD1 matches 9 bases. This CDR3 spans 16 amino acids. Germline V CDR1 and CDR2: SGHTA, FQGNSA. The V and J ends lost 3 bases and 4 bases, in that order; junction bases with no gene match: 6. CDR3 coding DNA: TGTGCCAGCAGCTTGGGGACAGGGCTATTTAATGAAAAACTGTTTTTT. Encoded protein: CASSLGTGLFNEKLFF. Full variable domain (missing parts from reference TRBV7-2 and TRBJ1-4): GAGVSQSPSNKVTEKGKDVELRCDPISGHTALYWYRQSLGQGLEFLIYFQGNSAPDKSGLPSDRFSAERTGGSVSTLTIQRTQQEDSAVYLCASSLGTGLFNEKLFFGSGTQLSVL.

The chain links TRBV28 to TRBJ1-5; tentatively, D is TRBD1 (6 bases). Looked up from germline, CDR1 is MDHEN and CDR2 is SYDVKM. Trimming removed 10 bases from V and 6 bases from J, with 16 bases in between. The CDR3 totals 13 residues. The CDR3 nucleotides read TGTGCCATCAATACAGGGTTCAGTCAGCCCCAGCATTTT. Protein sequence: CAINTGFSQPQHF.

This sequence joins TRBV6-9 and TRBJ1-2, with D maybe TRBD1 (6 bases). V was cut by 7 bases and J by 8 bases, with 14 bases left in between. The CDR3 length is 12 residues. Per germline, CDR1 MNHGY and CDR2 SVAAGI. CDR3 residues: CASNGQSRGYTF. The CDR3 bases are TGTGCCAGCAACGGACAGTCCCGGGGCTACACCTTC.

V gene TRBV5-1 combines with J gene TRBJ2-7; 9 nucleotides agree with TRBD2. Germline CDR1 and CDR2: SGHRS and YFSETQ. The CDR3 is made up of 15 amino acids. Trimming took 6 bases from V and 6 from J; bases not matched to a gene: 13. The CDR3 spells CASTLAGWGSGEQYF. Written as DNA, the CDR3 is TGCGCCAGCACCCTAGCGGGGTGGGGCTCCGGCGAGCAGTACTTC.

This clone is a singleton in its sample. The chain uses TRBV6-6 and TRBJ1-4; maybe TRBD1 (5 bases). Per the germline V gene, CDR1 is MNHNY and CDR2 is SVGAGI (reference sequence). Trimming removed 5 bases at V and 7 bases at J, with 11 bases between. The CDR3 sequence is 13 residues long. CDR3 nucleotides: TGTGCCAGCAGTAAACCAGGGTTTGAAAAACTGTTTTTT. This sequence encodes CASSKPGFEKLFF.

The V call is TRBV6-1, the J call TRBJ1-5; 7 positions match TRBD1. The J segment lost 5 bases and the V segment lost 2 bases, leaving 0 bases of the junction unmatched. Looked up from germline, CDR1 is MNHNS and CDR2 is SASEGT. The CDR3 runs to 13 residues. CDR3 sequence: CASSEQGDQPQHF. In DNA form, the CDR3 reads TGTGCCAGCAGTGAACAGGGGGATCAGCCCCAGCATTTT.

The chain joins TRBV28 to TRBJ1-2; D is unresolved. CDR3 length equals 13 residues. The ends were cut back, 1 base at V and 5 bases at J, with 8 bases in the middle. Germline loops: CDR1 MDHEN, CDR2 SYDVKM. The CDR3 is CASSLSPEYGYTF. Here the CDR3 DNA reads TGTGCCAGCAGTTTATCCCCGGAGTATGGCTACACCTTC.

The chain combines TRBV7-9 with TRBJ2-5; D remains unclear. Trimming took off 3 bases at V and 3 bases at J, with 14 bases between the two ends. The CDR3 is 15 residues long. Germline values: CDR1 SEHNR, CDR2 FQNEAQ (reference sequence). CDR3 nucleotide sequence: TGTGCCAGCAGCTTCGTTTTTCCCGGTGAAGAGACCCAGTACTTC. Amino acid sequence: CASSFVFPGEETQYF.

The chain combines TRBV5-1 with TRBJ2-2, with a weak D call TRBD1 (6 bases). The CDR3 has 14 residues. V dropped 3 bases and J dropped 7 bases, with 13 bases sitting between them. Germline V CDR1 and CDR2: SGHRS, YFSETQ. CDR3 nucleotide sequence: TGCGCCAGCAGCTCGGCGACAGGCAGCGGGGAGCTGTTTTTT. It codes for CASSSATGSGELFF.

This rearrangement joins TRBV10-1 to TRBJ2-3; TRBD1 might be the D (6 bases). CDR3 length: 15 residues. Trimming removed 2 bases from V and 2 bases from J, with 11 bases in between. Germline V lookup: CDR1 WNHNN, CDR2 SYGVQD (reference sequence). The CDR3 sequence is CASSEGRGNTDTQYF. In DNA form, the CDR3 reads TGCGCCAGCAGTGAGGGTAGGGGGAACACAGATACGCAGTATTTT.

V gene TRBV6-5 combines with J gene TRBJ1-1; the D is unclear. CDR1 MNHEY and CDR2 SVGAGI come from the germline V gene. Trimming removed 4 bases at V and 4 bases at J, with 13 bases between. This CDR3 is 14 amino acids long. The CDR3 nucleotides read TGTGCCAGCAGTTTAGGAGGGAGAGGCACTGAAGCTTTCTTT. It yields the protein CASSLGGRGTEAFF.

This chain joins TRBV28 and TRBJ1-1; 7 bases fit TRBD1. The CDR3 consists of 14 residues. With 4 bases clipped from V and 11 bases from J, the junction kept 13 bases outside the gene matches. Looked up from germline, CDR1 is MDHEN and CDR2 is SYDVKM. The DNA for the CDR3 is TGTGCCAGCAGTTCTCTGGCAGGGGGGAAGAAGGCTTTCTTT. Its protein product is CASSSLAGGKKAFF.

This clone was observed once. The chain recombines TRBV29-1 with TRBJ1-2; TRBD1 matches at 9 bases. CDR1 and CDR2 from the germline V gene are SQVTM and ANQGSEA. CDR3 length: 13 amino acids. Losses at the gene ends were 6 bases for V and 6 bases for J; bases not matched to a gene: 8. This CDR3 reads CSVPGTGTHGYTF. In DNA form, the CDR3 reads TGCAGCGTCCCTGGGACAGGGACTCATGGCTACACCTTC.

In DNA, the CDR3 is TGTGCCAGCAGTGAACACGGGTTTGAAGCTTTCTTT. Amino acids: CASSEHGFEAFF. The J gene is TRBJ1-1, the V gene TRBV6-1; D is ambiguous. The CDR3 extends over 12 amino acids. Germline V lookup: CDR1 MNHNS, CDR2 SASEGT. V lost 2 bases and J 7 bases, leaving 8 bases between the germline ends.

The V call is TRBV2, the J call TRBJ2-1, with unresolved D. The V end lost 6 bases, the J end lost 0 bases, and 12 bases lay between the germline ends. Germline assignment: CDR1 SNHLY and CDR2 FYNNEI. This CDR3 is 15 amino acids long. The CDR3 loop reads CASRVRLSSYNEQFF. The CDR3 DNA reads TGTGCCAGCAGGGTCAGGTTAAGCTCCTACAATGAGCAGTTCTTC.

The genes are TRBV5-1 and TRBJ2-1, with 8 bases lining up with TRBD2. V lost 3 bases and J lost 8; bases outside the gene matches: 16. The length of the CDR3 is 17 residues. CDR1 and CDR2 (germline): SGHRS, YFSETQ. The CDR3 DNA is TGCGCCAGCAGCTCGCCGGGACTAGGAACCAGTCTCCATGAGCAGTTCTTC. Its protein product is CASSSPGLGTSLHEQFF.

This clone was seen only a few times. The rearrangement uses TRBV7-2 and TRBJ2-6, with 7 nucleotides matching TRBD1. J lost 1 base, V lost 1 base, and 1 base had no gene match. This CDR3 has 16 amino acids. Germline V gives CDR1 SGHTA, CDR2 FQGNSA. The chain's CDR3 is CASSLEGASGANVLTF. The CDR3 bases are TGTGCCAGCAGCTTAGAGGGGGCTTCTGGGGCCAACGTCCTGACTTTC.

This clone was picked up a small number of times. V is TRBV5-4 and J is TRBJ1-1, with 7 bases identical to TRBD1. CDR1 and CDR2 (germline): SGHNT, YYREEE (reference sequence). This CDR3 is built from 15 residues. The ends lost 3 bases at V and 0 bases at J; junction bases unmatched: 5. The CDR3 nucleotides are TGTGCCAGCAGCTCACCAGGGGGTATGAACACTGAAGCTTTCTTT. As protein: CASSSPGGMNTEAFF.

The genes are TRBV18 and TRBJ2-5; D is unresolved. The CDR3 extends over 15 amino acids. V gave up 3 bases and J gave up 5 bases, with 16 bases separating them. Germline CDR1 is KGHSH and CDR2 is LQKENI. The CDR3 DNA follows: TGTGCCAGCTCACCTACCCCCTCTAAATCGGAGACCCAGTACTTC. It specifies CASSPTPSKSETQYF.

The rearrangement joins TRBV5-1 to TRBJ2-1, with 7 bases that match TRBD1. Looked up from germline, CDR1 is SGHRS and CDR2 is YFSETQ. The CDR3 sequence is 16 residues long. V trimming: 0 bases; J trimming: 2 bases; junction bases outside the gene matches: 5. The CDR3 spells CASSLGGQKTYNEQFF. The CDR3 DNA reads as TGCGCCAGCAGCTTGGGGGGACAGAAAACCTACAATGAGCAGTTCTTC.

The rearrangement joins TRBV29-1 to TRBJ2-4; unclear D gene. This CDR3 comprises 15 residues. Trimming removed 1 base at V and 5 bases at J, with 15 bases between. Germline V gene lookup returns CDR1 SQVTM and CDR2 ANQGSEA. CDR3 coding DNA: TGCAGCGTTGAAGGCCTCCCCGGCGGCGAAAACATTCAGTACTTC. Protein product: CSVEGLPGGENIQYF.